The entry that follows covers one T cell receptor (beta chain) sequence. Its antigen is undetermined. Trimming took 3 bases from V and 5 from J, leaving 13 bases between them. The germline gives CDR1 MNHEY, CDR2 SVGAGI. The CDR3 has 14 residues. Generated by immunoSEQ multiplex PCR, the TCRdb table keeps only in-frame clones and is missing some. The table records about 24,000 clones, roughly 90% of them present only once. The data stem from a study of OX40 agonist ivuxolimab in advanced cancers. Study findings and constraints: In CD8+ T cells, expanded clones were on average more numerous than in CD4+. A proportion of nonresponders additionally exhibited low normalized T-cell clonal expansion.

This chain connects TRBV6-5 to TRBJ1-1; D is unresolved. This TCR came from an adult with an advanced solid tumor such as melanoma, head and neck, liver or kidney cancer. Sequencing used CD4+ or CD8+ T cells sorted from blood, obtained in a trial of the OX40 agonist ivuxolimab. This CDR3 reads CASSYSRARTEAFF. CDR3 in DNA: TGTGCCAGCAGTTATAGCCGGGCTCGGACTGAAGCTTTCTTT.